In its sample, the clone carrying this T cell receptor beta chain was seen a few times. Its antigen is not known. This record belongs to a study of Graves' ophthalmopathy and Graves' hyperthyroidism. V shed 2 bases and J 2 bases; nucleotides not matched to a gene: 5. The CDR3 is 15 residues long. Germline V gives CDR1 SGDLS, CDR2 YYNGEE. Points from the study as a whole: Blood shared most expanded thyroid clonotypes above 0.001 frequency.

Clinicians diagnosed using symptoms, serum thyroxine, TRAb, thyroid ultrasound and orbital computed tomography. As the starting material, more than 8 ml of fresh peripheral blood yielded the PBMCs. Researchers took RNA transcripts and amplified TCR beta CDR3 regions from them. After a first-round RT-PCR with HTBI primers, a second-round multiplex PCR was run. TCRdb independently ran MiXCR on the multiplex PCR reads; one entry per CDR3 protein. The data hold approximately 500,000 distinct CDR3 sequences, with over 13% observed a single time. The sequenced sample consisted of blood. This rearrangement joins TRBV9 to TRBJ1-2; TRBD1 matches at 8 bases. The sequence was collected from a woman under 40 with Graves' ophthalmopathy. CDR3 sequence: CASSVSGGTNYGYTF. The DNA for the CDR3 is TGTGCCAGCAGCGTGTCAGGGGGCACCAACTATGGCTACACCTTC.